This T cell receptor (beta chain) is drawn from a study of blood T cell repertoires in COVID-19. Study in general: PBMCs, B-cell-depleted T cells, or T cells were the source of the cDNA or gDNA that made up the material.

Assay used: immunoSEQ multiplex PCR; TCRdb lists only in-frame clones, some missing. There are about 480,000 clones in the sample; nearly 90% occur only once, and 0.75% to 0.9% lies in the top ten. The V gene's germline CDR1 is SNHLY and CDR2 FYNNEI. J lost 6 bases, V lost 10 bases, and 5 bases had no gene match. The CDR3 loop spans 11 amino acids. The specimen sequenced was peripheral blood. This receptor was obtained from a man aged 18 to 29 with COVID-19, enrolled during active disease. The rearrangement links TRBV2 to TRBJ1-2, with TRBD1 identical over 7 bases. DNA for the CDR3: TGTGCCATACCAGGGGGTCATGGCTACACCTTC. The encoded protein is CAIPGGHGYTF.